Here is one TCR beta chain with its context. The source of the sample is a study of blood T cell repertoires in COVID-19. About the study: The samples span acute and convalescent COVID-19 from the United States, Italy and Spain.

Authors' methods: Estimation of nucleated cell counts relied on the amplification of reference gene primers. Assay: immunoSEQ multiplex PCR; the TCRdb copy retains only in-frame clones and omits some. That table is the source of V, J and clone size, and D and trimming were worked out from the DNA. Of around 56,000 clones in the sample, about 90% were seen once. Trimming left V 1 base short and J 4 bases short, with 10 bases between. CDR1 and CDR2 (germline): LNHDA, SQIVND (reference sequence). CDR3 length equals 14 residues. This TCR was sampled from a woman aged 55-70 years with active or convalescent COVID-19. V usage is TRBV19 and J usage is TRBJ1-1, with no clear D. Input material: peripheral blood. Here the CDR3 reads CASSIGSEGTEAFF. The CDR3 nucleotides are TGTGCCAGTAGTATAGGTTCGGAGGGCACTGAAGCTTTCTTT.